This T cell receptor beta chain was sequenced for a study of blood T cell repertoires in COVID-19. Study background: Italy, Spain and the United States were the sources of the convalescent and acute COVID-19 samples. In each case, the material was cDNA or gDNA derived from T cells, B-cell-depleted T cells, or PBMCs.

Trimming took 2 bases from V and 1 from J, leaving 11 bases between them. The germline V gene has CDR1 MGHRA and CDR2 YSYEKL. The CDR3 totals 15 residues. Per the authors' pipeline: Estimation of nucleated cell counts relied on the amplification of reference gene primers. Produced via immunoSEQ multiplex PCR; TCRdb's table is partial and in-frame only. For V, J and clone size, that table is used; D and trimming come from the DNA. The table includes about 68,000 clones, more than 70% detected once. This clone came up a few times. The receptor's source is a man aged 50 to 59 with active COVID-19. The rearrangement links TRBV4-1 to TRBJ1-1; D is possibly TRBD1 (6 bases). Sequences were obtained from peripheral blood. Here the CDR3 DNA reads TGCGCCAGCAGCCAACCCCGCAGGGGGAACACTGAAGCTTTCTTT. Its translation: CASSQPRRGNTEAFF.